The sample holds a few counts of the clone carrying this T cell receptor beta chain. Its antigen is undetermined. Deep sequencing aimed at 1 in 200,000 to 1 in 1 million T cells' resolution. Produced via immunoSEQ multiplex PCR; TCRdb's table is partial and in-frame only. The sample shows around 330,000 clones, over 60% of them seen only once. The sample belongs to a study of cytotoxic CD8 clonotypes in ibrutinib-treated CLL. The study's findings and limits: Exceeding age-matched healthy donors, baseline clonality also tracked the counts of circulating CD8+ T cells.

V shed 2 bases and J 9 bases; nucleotides not matched to a gene: 5. The CDR3 totals 15 residues. Germline values: CDR1 SGHNT, CDR2 YENEEA. The receptor's source is a human donor with chronic lymphocytic leukemia. The genes are TRBV11-3 and TRBJ2-1; TRBD2 agrees at 12 bases. The sample in question was PBMCs, obtained after 36 months of ibrutinib treatment. The CDR3 reads CASSLRLAGEGEQFF. Here the CDR3 DNA reads TGTGCCAGCAGCTTAAGACTAGCGGGAGAGGGTGAGCAGTTCTTC.